These 19 T cell receptor beta chains share one sample of origin, sequenced in a study of blood T cell repertoires in COVID-19 (TCRdb year 2020). The library was built by means of the immunoSEQ multiplex PCR assay. In TCRdb, the immuneACCESS table is reduced to in-frame sequences with V and J assigned. These tables do not hold every clone; where another copy was compared, an unresolved V gene accounts for under half, and the others remain unexplained. The sample table shows about 390,000 clones, and around 87% are seen once. The ten largest clones represent 2% to 2.5% of the sample. The sample was peripheral blood. These TCRs come from a woman aged 60-75 years with COVID-19, enrolled during active disease.

This sequence joins TRBV7-8 and TRBJ1-5, with a tentative D call TRBD1 (5 bases). V was trimmed by 4 bases and J by 0 bases, leaving 10 bases between them. Germline CDR1 SGHVS, CDR2 FQNEAQ. The CDR3 is 15 amino acids. The CDR3 sequence: CASSSRQYSNQPQHF. The CDR3 DNA reads TGTGCCAGCAGCTCAAGACAGTATAGCAATCAGCCCCAGCATTTT.

This clone was seen a few times. The chain carries TRBV19 and TRBJ2-1; TRBD2 matches 11 bases. CDR3 size: 15 residues. CDR1 and CDR2 (germline): LNHDA, SQIVND (reference sequence). J was trimmed by 6 bases and V by 3 bases; bases with no gene match: 4. CDR3 coding DNA: TGTGCCAGTAGTATGCTAGCGGGGGGTGTCAATGAGCAGTTCTTC. The encoded protein is CASSMLAGGVNEQFF.

The J gene is TRBJ2-2, the V gene TRBV7-9; 13 nucleotides match TRBD2. The V and J ends lost 5 bases and 5 bases, in that order; junction bases with no gene match: 5. Germline CDR1 and CDR2: SEHNR and FQNEAQ (reference sequence). The CDR3 runs 16 residues. For the CDR3, the DNA is TGTGCCAGCAGCAGAACTAGCGGGGGGGCTACCGGGGAGCTGTTTTTT. Translated, it gives CASSRTSGGATGELFF.

This clone occurred a few times. The chain couples TRBV14 to TRBJ2-7, with a possible D match to TRBD2 (5 bases). Germline CDR1 reads SGHDN; CDR2 reads FVKESK. The CDR3 contains 13 residues. V was shortened by 8 bases and J by 2 bases, with 13 bases between the two germline ends. The CDR3 sequence is CASRPGGTYEQYF. The CDR3 DNA sequence: TGTGCCAGCCGCCCCGGAGGCACCTACGAGCAGTACTTC.

The chain is built from TRBV5-1 and TRBJ2-5; TRBD2 aligns across 9 bases. This CDR3 region has 15 residues. With 4 bases clipped from V and 4 bases from J, the junction kept 8 bases outside the gene matches. Germline V gene lookup returns CDR1 SGHRS and CDR2 YFSETQ. CDR3 in DNA: TGCGCCAGCAGCCATAGCGGGGGAACAGGAGAGACCCAGTACTTC. This encodes CASSHSGGTGETQYF.

The chain uses TRBV9 and TRBJ2-1, with TRBD2 matching over 8 bases. The trim removed 2 bases at V and 7 bases at J, leaving 8 bases unmatched. The CDR3 loop spans 15 amino acids. In germline, CDR1 is SGDLS, CDR2 YYNGEE. This CDR3 reads CASSVSRGGLNEQFF. CDR3 bases: TGTGCCAGCAGCGTCAGCCGGGGGGGCCTTAATGAGCAGTTCTTC.

V gene TRBV9 combines with J gene TRBJ2-7; tentatively, D is TRBD1 (6 bases). From germline, CDR1 is SGDLS and CDR2 YYNGEE. With 0 bases removed from V and 5 bases from J, the gap between germline ends came to 18 bases. The CDR3 runs 16 residues. CDR3 amino acids: CASSVERTVLVDEQYF. DNA of the CDR3: TGTGCCAGCAGCGTAGAGAGGACAGTCTTAGTCGACGAGCAGTACTTC.

The gene calls are TRBV7-9 and TRBJ2-2; D is ambiguous. Germline CDR1 reads SEHNR; CDR2 reads FQNEAQ (reference sequence). This CDR3 region has 14 residues. The V and J ends lost 7 bases and 3 bases respectively, with 12 bases between them. This chain's CDR3 is CASTMLGDTGELFF. For the CDR3, the DNA is TGTGCCAGCACCATGCTAGGTGACACCGGGGAGCTGTTTTTT.

Only one count was recorded for this clone. This chain links TRBV6-1 with TRBJ2-1, with TRBD1 matching over 8 bases. This CDR3 is built from 14 residues. Trimming took 1 base from V and 9 from J; bases not matched to a gene: 5. Germline V lookup: CDR1 MNHNS, CDR2 SASEGT. DNA for the CDR3: TGTGCCAGCAGTGAAGACAGGGGGATGAGTGAGCAGTTCTTC. The encoded protein is CASSEDRGMSEQFF.

A remark on this clone: Sequence at one end of the junction differs from germline and may be a read error. J is TRBJ1-6 and V is TRBV6-6; 7 bases match TRBD1. This CDR3 is 16 amino acids long. Germline V gene data show CDR1 as MNHNY and CDR2 as SVGAGI (reference sequence). The CDR3 spells CASRGPGQTYNSPLHF. For the CDR3, the DNA is TGTGCCAGCAGGGGCCCGGGACAGACCTACAATTCACCCCTCCACTTT.

This chain links TRBV14 with TRBJ2-3; 9 bases fit TRBD1. Trimming cost V 4 bases and J 4 bases; bases outside gene matches: 15. The CDR3 contains 18 residues. Germline assignment: CDR1 SGHDN and CDR2 FVKESK. This CDR3 reads CASSLRTGANGFPDTQYF. Here the CDR3 DNA reads TGTGCCAGCAGCCTCCGGACAGGGGCGAATGGGTTCCCAGATACGCAGTATTTT.

This clone was found a few times. The chain uses TRBV5-1 and TRBJ1-1; 10 bases match TRBD1. Germline V gene data show CDR1 as SGHRS and CDR2 as YFSETQ. CDR3 length: 15 residues. V shed 5 bases, J shed 1 base, and the junction held 5 bases outside the gene matches. The CDR3 DNA sequence: TGCGCCAGCAGTGACAGGGGGCTCAAGAACACTGAAGCTTTCTTT. Its protein product is CASSDRGLKNTEAFF.

This clone has a handful of counts. The chain combines TRBV6-6 with TRBJ1-1; D remains ambiguous. The CDR3 extends over 18 amino acids. Germline lookup yields CDR1 MNHNY and CDR2 SVGAGI (reference sequence). V was trimmed by 5 bases and J by 3 bases, leaving 25 bases between them. The CDR3 DNA sequence: TGTGCCAGCAGTCAAAATCGGCTTATCAGGCCGCGCGACACTGAAGCTTTCTTT. This codes for CASSQNRLIRPRDTEAFF.

The chain uses TRBV6-1 and TRBJ2-1; 10 nucleotides match TRBD1. The CDR3 is made up of 15 amino acids. The germline V gene encodes CDR1 MNHNS and CDR2 SASEGT. J gave up 4 bases and V 3 bases, and 3 bases lay outside the gene matches. CDR3 nucleotide sequence: TGTGCCAGCAGTGAGCCGGGACAGGGGTACAATGAGCAGTTCTTC. Translating it yields CASSEPGQGYNEQFF.

As for this clone: Other DNA sequences from this sample encode an identical CDR3 as well. The J gene is TRBJ1-2, the V gene TRBV6-5; perhaps TRBD1 as D (5 bases). Looked up from germline, CDR1 is MNHEY and CDR2 is SVGAGI. Between the trimmed V and J ends, which lost 0 bases and 7 bases, there was a span of 9 bases. CDR3 size: 13 residues. The CDR3 DNA follows: TGTGCCAGCAGTTACTCGAGCGGGGGTGGCTACACCTTC. Its protein product is CASSYSSGGGYTF.

The rearrangement joins TRBV18 to TRBJ2-7; 10 bases agree with TRBD1. CDR3 size: 13 residues. Germline V gene sequence: CDR1 KGHSH, CDR2 LQKENI. The ends lost 4 bases at V and 5 bases at J; junction bases unmatched: 2. The CDR3 DNA reads TGTGCCAGCTCACTGGACAGGGGGAACGAGCAGTACTTC. This gives the protein CASSLDRGNEQYF.

V usage is TRBV5-4 and J usage is TRBJ1-2; the match to TRBD1 covers 8 bases. The CDR3 runs to 16 residues. Germline-derived CDR1 and CDR2 are SGHNT and YYREEE (reference sequence). Trimming at V came to 4 bases and at J to 4 bases, leaving 12 bases not matched to a gene. CDR3 sequence reads: CASSPGQGGGTYGYTF. In DNA form, the CDR3 reads TGTGCCAGCAGCCCCGGACAGGGAGGAGGGACCTATGGCTACACCTTC.

The chain carries TRBV9 and TRBJ2-3, with D possibly matching TRBD2 (5 bases). CDR1 is SGDLS, CDR2 YYNGEE, per germline. CDR3 length: 15 residues. V was clipped by 4 bases and J by 1 base, with 13 bases between them. CDR3 sequence: CASSPDGVRTDTQYF. DNA for the CDR3: TGTGCCAGCAGCCCCGACGGGGTCCGCACAGATACGCAGTATTTT. The full variable domain, completed using reference TRBV9 and TRBJ2-3, is DSGVTQTPKHLITATGQRVTLRCSPRSGDLSVYWYQQSLDQGLQFLIQYYNGEERAKGNILERFSAQQFPDLHSELNLSSLELGDSALYFCASSPDGVRTDTQYFGPGTRLTVL.

The chain recombines TRBV18 with TRBJ1-4; no definite D call. This CDR3 has 15 amino acids. The V and J ends lost 0 bases and 5 bases respectively, with 10 bases between them. Germline V gene sequence: CDR1 KGHSH, CDR2 LQKENI. CDR3 sequence reads: CASSPPGARNEKLFF. DNA of the CDR3: TGTGCCAGCTCACCACCGGGAGCGAGAAATGAAAAACTGTTTTTT.